Presented here are 4 T cell receptor beta chains from one specimen sequenced in a study of shared clonotypes between healthy human individuals. Only in-frame clones appear in the TCRdb table, and some are missing; sequencing was by immunoSEQ multiplex PCR. The sample lists roughly 850,000 clones; around 96% were seen once. Terminally differentiated effector memory CD45RA+ cells were excluded from the naive CD8 cells, which were CD45RO-negative and positively selected for CCR7. Material: naive CD8+ T cells sorted from blood. The receptor source for this set is a man aged 30 to 39 in good health.

The chain is built from TRBV7-9 and TRBJ2-1; D gene unclear. The germline V and J ends were trimmed by 1 base and 9 bases, with 7 bases remaining between them. Germline-derived CDR1 and CDR2 are SEHNR and FQNEAQ (reference sequence). This CDR3 is 12 amino acids long. This CDR3 reads CASSLVWAEQFF. The DNA for the CDR3 is TGTGCCAGCAGCTTAGTATGGGCTGAGCAGTTCTTC.

The chain carries TRBV6-5 and TRBJ1-1; 8 bases are a match to TRBD1. Germline V lookup: CDR1 MNHEY, CDR2 SVGAGI. V dropped 4 bases and J dropped 5; count of bases not matched to a gene: 3. The CDR3 contains 13 residues. This CDR3 is CASSFDRGTEAFF. CDR3 nucleotide sequence: TGTGCCAGCAGTTTCGACAGGGGTACTGAAGCTTTCTTT.

This chain links TRBV7-9 with TRBJ2-7; 8 bases are a match to TRBD1. The CDR3 consists of 12 residues. Germline V gene sequence: CDR1 SEHNR, CDR2 FQNEAQ (reference sequence). V trimming: 1 base; J trimming: 11 bases; junction bases outside the gene matches: 4. Here the CDR3 reads CASSLDGTGEYF. Here the CDR3 DNA reads TGTGCCAGCAGCTTAGATGGGACAGGAGAGTACTTC. Full variable domain (missing parts from reference TRBV7-9 and TRBJ2-7): DTGVSQNPRHKITKRGQNVTFRCDPISEHNRLYWYRQTLGQGPEFLTYFQNEAQLEKSRLLSDRFSAERPKGSFSTLEIQRTEQGDSAMYLCASSLDGTGEYFGPGTRLTVT.

The chain recombines TRBV4-1 with TRBJ2-7; maybe TRBD2 (5 bases). This CDR3 is built from 14 residues. Germline V gene sequence: CDR1 MGHRA, CDR2 YSYEKL. Trimming left V 1 base short and J 3 bases short, with 10 bases between. The CDR3 DNA reads as TGCGCCAGCAGCCAAGTTTCCGGGAACTACGAGCAGTACTTC. Its protein is CASSQVSGNYEQYF.